This TCR beta chain stems from a study of blood T cells in healthy people across ages. Study observations and caveats: Across the age range, TCR beta diversity per million T cells fell in a roughly linear way. There was no known CMV status for donors, so expanded clonotype changes were possibly confounded.

With a J-beta primer mix and a sample-barcoded 5' primer, a second PCR ran about 7 to 11 cycles. TCRdb reprocessed the 5' RACE reads via MiXCR and lists one record per CDR3 protein. Seen here are some 710,000 distinct CDR3 sequences, 46% observed once, and the top ten hold around 18%. Donor samples were obtained from healthy Caucasian individuals from Russia, aged about 6 to 95. Total RNA, at least 6 micrograms per sample, came from PBMCs. Comment on this clonotype: Its antigen is unknown.

Deletions cut 3 bases from V and 7 bases from J, with 10 bases between. The CDR3 is 14 residues long. Sequenced input: blood. The gene calls are TRBV12-3 or TRBV12-4 and TRBJ1-6; D uncertain. This clonotype was sampled from a man older than 75 in good health. The CDR3 sequence is CASSFRSDNSPLHF. CDR3 nucleotides: TGTGCCAGCAGTTTTCGGTCGGACAATTCACCCCTCCACTTT.